This TCR beta chain was profiled in a study of shared clonotypes between healthy human individuals. Germline V gene sequence: CDR1 LNHDA, CDR2 SQIVND (reference sequence). Trimming removed 3 bases from V and 7 bases from J, with 13 bases in between. The length of the CDR3 is 14 residues. Naive-designated CD8 cells lacked CD45RO, were positively enriched for CCR7, and omitted terminally differentiated effector memory CD45RA+ cells. Repertoires were generated with immunoSEQ multiplex PCR, while TCRdb's copy carries only in-frame clones and drops some. The data contain about 680,000 clones, just over 90% of them singletons.

V usage is TRBV19 and J usage is TRBJ2-1; D unresolved. This TCR came from a man younger than 40 in good health. Sequencing used naive CD8+ T cells sorted from blood. The CDR3 coding sequence is TGTGCCAGTAGTATTATGGGGTTCGGGAATGAGCAGTTCTTC. Its translation is CASSIMGFGNEQFF. Filled out from reference TRBV19 and TRBJ2-1, the complete variable domain reads DGGITQSPKYLFRKEGQNVTLSCEQNLNHDAMYWYRQDPGQGLRLIYYSQIVNDFQKGDIAEGYSVSREKKESFPLTVTSAQKNPTAFYLCASSIMGFGNEQFFGPGTRLTVL.